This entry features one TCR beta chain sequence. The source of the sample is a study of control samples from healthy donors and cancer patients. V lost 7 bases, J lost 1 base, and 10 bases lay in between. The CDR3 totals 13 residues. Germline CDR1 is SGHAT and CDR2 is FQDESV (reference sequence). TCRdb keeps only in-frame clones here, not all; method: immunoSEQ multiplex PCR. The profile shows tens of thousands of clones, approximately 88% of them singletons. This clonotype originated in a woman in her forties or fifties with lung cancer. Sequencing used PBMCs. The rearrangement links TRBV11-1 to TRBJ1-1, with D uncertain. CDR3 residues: CASTPRGNTEAFF. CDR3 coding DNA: TGTGCCAGCACCCCCCGGGGGAACACTGAAGCTTTCTTT.